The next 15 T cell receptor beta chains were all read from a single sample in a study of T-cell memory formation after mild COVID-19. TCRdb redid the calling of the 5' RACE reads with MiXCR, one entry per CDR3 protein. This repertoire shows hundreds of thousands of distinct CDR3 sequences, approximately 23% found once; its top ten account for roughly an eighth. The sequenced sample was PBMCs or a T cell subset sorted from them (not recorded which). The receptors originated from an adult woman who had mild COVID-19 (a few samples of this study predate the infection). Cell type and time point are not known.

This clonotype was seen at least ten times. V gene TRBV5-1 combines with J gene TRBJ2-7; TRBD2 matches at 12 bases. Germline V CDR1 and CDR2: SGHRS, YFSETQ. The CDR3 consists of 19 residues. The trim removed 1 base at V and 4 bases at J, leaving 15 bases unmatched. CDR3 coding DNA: TGCGCCAGCAGCTTGAGCGGACTAGCGGGACGTAGTTTCCCATACGAGCAGTACTTC. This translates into CASSLSGLAGRSFPYEQYF.

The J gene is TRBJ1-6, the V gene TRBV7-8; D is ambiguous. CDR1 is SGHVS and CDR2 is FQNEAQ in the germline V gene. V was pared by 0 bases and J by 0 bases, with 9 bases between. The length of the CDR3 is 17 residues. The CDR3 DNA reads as TGTGCCAGCAGCTTAGCAGAGAGGAGCTCCTATAATTCACCCCTCCACTTT. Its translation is CASSLAERSSYNSPLHF.

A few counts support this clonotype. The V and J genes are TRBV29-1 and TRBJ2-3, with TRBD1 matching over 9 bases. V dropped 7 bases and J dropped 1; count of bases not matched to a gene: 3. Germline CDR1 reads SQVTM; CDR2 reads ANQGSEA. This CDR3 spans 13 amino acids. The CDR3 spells CSARTGGTDTQYF. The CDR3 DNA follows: TGCAGCGCCAGGACAGGGGGCACAGATACGCAGTATTTT.

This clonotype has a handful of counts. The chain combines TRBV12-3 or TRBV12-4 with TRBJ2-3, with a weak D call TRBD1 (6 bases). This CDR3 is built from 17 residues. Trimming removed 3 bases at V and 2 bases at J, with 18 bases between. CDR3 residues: CASSLGQGAILTDTQYF. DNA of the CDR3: TGTGCCAGCAGTTTGGGACAAGGGGCCATACTCACAGATACGCAGTATTTT.

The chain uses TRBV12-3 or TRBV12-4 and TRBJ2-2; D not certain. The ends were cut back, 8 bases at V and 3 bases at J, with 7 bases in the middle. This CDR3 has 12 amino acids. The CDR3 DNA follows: TGTGCCAGCCTCAAGGACACCGGGGAGCTGTTTTTT. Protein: CASLKDTGELFF.

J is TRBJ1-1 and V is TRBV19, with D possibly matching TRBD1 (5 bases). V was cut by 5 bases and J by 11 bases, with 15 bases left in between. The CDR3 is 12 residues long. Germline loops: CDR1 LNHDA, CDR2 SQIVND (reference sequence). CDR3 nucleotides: TGTGCCAGTAGTCCCCGGGGCATAACGGCTTTCTTT. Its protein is CASSPRGITAFF. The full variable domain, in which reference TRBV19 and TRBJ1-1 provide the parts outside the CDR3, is DGGITQSPKYLFRKEGQNVTLSCEQNLNHDAMYWYRQDPGQGLRLIYYSQIVNDFQKGDIAEGYSVSREKKESFPLTVTSAQKNPTAFYLCASSPRGITAFFGQGTRLTVV.

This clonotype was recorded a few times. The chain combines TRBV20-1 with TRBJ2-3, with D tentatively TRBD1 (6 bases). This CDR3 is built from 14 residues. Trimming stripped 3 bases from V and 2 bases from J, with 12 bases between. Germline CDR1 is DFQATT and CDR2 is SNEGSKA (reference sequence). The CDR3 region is CSARDGGSTDTQYF. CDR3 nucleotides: TGCAGTGCTAGGGATGGGGGCTCCACAGATACGCAGTATTTT.

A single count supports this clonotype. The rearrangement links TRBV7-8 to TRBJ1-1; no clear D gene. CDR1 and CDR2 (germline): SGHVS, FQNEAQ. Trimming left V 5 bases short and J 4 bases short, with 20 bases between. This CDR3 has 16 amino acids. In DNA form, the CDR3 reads TGTGCCAGCAGCATCAGGAGCGCTGGGGAGGGCACTGAAGCTTTCTTT. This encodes CASSIRSAGEGTEAFF. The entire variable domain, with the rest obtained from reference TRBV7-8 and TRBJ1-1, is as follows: GAGVSQSPRYKVAKRGQDVALRCDPISGHVSLFWYQQALGQGPEFLTYFQNEAQLDKSGLPSDRFFAERPEGSVSTLKIQRTQQEDSAVYLCASSIRSAGEGTEAFFGQGTRLTVV.

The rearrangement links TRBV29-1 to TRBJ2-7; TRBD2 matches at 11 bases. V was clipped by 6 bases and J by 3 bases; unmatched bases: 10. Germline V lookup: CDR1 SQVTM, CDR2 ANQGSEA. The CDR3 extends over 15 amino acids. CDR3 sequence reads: CSVGNSGRGHYEQYF. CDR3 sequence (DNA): TGCAGCGTCGGCAATAGCGGGAGGGGGCACTACGAGCAGTACTTC.

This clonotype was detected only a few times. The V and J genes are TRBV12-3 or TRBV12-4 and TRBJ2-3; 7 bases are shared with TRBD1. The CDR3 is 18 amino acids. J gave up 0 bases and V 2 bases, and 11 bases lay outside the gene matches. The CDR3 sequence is CASSLPGQSTTSTDTQYF. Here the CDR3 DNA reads TGTGCCAGCAGTTTACCGGGACAGAGCACCACTAGCACAGATACGCAGTATTTT.

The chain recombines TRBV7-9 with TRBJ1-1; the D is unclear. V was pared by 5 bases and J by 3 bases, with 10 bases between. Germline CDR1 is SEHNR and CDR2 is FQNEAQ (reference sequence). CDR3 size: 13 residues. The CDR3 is CASSATWDTEAFF. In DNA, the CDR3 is TGTGCCAGCAGCGCCACGTGGGACACTGAAGCTTTCTTT.

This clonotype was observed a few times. The CDR3 DNA follows: TGCAGTGCTAGAGTCAGGGCCGGGGACTCCTACAATGAGCAGTTCTTC. Amino acids: CSARVRAGDSYNEQFF. The chain carries TRBV20-1 and TRBJ2-1; perhaps D is TRBD1 or TRBD2 (5 bases each). V shed 1 base and J shed 0 bases, with 13 bases lying between them. From germline, CDR1 is DFQATT and CDR2 SNEGSKA (reference sequence). The CDR3 runs 16 residues.

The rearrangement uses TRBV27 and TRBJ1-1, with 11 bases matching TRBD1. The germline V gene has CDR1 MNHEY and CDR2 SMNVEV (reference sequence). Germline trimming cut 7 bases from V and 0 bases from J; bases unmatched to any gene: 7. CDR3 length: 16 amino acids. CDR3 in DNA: TGTGCCAGCATCGACGGGACAGGGGGTTTGAACACTGAAGCTTTCTTT. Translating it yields CASIDGTGGLNTEAFF.

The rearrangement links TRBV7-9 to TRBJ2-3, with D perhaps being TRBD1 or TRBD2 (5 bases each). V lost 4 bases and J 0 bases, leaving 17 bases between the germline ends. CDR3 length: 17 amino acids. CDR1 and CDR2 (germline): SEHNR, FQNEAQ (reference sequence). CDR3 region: CASSSPRDAFSTDTQYF. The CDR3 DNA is TGTGCCAGCAGCTCCCCCCGGGACGCGTTTAGCACAGATACGCAGTATTTT.

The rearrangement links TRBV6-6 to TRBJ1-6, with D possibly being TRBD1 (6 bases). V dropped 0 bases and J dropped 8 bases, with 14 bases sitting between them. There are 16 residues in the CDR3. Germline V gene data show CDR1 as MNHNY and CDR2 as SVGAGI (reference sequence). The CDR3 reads CASSYSGRGGYSPLHF. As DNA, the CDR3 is TGTGCCAGCAGTTACTCGGGGAGGGGGGGTTATTCACCCCTCCACTTT.